This is a list of T cell receptor beta chains from one sample in a study of T cell responses to AZD1222 COVID-19 vaccine. TCRdb keeps only in-frame clones here, not all; method: immunoSEQ multiplex PCR. The table includes roughly 80,000 clones, 90% detected once. The source was peripheral blood, collected on day 0 of AZD1222 vaccination. Receptors originate from an adult in good health. Each CDR3 is given with its conserved first and last residue. A D gene is named only where the DNA matches it firmly. A clone size is listed for some rows: how often the clone was seen (once, few, many), or a class if it is expanded.

j_call,clone_size,d_call,v_call,cdr3_aa,cdr3_nt
TRBJ1-3,-,-,TRBV7-8,CASTRQRTLNAGNTIYF,TGTGCCAGCACCCGTCAAAGGACCTTAAACGCTGGAAACACCATATATTTT
TRBJ2-7,-,TRBD2,TRBV19,CASSPGGRYEQYF,TGTGCCAGTAGTCCCGGGGGGAGGTACGAGCAGTACTTC
TRBJ2-7,-,TRBD1,TRBV18,CASSPVSQGAGEQYF,TGTGCCAGCTCACCAGTATCCCAGGGGGCAGGAGAGCAGTACTTC
TRBJ2-7,-,-,TRBV9,CASSSRPGYEQYF,TGTGCCAGCAGCTCCCGACCCGGCTACGAGCAGTACTTC
TRBJ2-7,-,-,TRBV18,CASSLGRLTYEQYF,TGTGCCAGCTCCCTTGGACGGCTCACCTACGAGCAGTACTTC
TRBJ1-2,once,-,TRBV6-5,CASSYDGLYGYTF,TGTGCCAGCAGTTATGACGGTTTATATGGCTACACCTTC
TRBJ1-5,-,-,TRBV5-1,CASSYGAGGQPQHF,TGCGCCAGCAGCTATGGGGCGGGTGGTCAGCCCCAGCATTTT
TRBJ2-7,-,-,TRBV10-2,CASSSSPYEQYF,TGCGCCAGCAGTTCCTCCCCCTACGAGCAGTACTTC
TRBJ2-1,-,-,TRBV5-1,CASRSLATLEQFF,TGCGCCAGCAGGTCCCTAGCGACTCTCGAGCAGTTCTTC
TRBJ2-3,-,-,TRBV7-8,CASSPLANPDTQYF,TGTGCCAGCAGCCCACTAGCAAACCCAGATACGCAGTATTTT
TRBJ2-7,medium-sized,-,TRBV4-2,CASSQGLSSYEQYF,TGTGCCAGCAGCCAGGGTTTGAGCTCCTACGAGCAGTACTTC
TRBJ1-4,-,-,TRBV10-3,CAISDGGRSANEKLFF,TGTGCCATCAGTGACGGGGGCCGCTCAGCTAATGAAAAACTGTTTTTT
TRBJ1-1,-,-,TRBV18,CASSPPSRGASTEAFF,TGTGCCAGCTCACCACCTTCCCGTGGGGCCTCCACTGAAGCTTTCTTT
TRBJ1-1,-,-,TRBV3-1/TRBV3-2,CASSQDLGGNTEAFF,TGTGCCAGCAGCCAAGATCTTGGGGGGAACACTGAAGCTTTCTTT
TRBJ1-2,-,-,TRBV5-1,CASTPTGGGDIYGYTF,TGCGCCAGCACCCCAACCGGGGGCGGTGATATTTATGGCTACACCTTC